These 25 T cell receptor beta chains originate from one sample sequenced in a study of TIL therapy for anti-PD-1-resistant metastatic lung cancer. The immunoSEQ assay was v3. The data were produced by immunoSEQ multiplex PCR, yet TCRdb's version contains in-frame clones alone and is incomplete. This table holds about 36,000 clones, more than 60% found once. The time point: pre-treatment sample, taken before nivolumab and TIL therapy. Sequenced material: blood, taken at baseline. The receptor set was obtained from a person between 30 and 80 years old with non-small cell lung cancer.

The chain has TRBV6-5 and TRBJ2-7; D remains unclear. CDR1 MNHEY and CDR2 SVGAGI come from the germline V gene. Trimming left V 8 bases short and J 0 bases short, with 14 bases between. The CDR3 totals 14 residues. CDR3 in DNA: TGTGCCAGCGGAGACGGCCGCTACTCCTACGAGCAGTACTTC. Protein sequence: CASGDGRYSYEQYF.

This clone was detected only a few times. This chain uses TRBV4-3 with TRBJ1-6, with 7 positions matching TRBD1. Germline trimming cut 2 bases from V and 14 bases from J; bases unmatched to any gene: 15. Germline V gives CDR1 LGHNA, CDR2 YSLEER. The CDR3 length is 16 residues. The CDR3 bases are TGCGCCAGCAGCCAAAGTACAGGGGACACCTTTCGGGCCCTCCACTTT. Translating gives CASSQSTGDTFRALHF.

This clone showed up just once. V gene TRBV29-1 combines with J gene TRBJ1-2; D call uncertain. The germline V gene has CDR1 SQVTM and CDR2 ANQGSEA. V lost 7 bases, J lost 0 bases, and 9 bases lay in between. The CDR3 loop spans 12 amino acids. The CDR3 region has the DNA TGCAGCGGCTTCGGGACTAACTATGGCTACACCTTC. Residues: CSGFGTNYGYTF. Full variable domain (missing parts from reference TRBV29-1 and TRBJ1-2): SAVISQKPSRDICQRGTSLTIQCQVDSQVTMMFWYRQQPGQSLTLIATANQGSEATYESGFVIDKFPISRPNLTFSTLTVSNMSPEDSSIYLCSGFGTNYGYTFGSGTRLTVV.

The V and J genes are TRBV19 and TRBJ1-1; D is unclear. This CDR3 has 13 residues. Germline V lookup: CDR1 LNHDA, CDR2 SQIVND (reference sequence). V lost 2 bases and J lost 5, with 9 bases in between. The CDR3 sequence is CASSIPPSTEAFF. CDR3 nucleotide sequence: TGTGCCAGTAGTATACCTCCCTCAACTGAAGCTTTCTTT.

The chain recombines TRBV6-5 with TRBJ2-7; D is ambiguous. The V end lost 4 bases, the J end lost 7 bases, and 14 bases lay between the germline ends. The germline V gene has CDR1 MNHEY and CDR2 SVGAGI. This CDR3 spans 13 amino acids. DNA of the CDR3: TGTGCCAGCAGTTTCGAGTGGAAAGGGGAGCAGTACTTC. Translation: CASSFEWKGEQYF.

This sequence joins TRBV5-1 and TRBJ1-5, with D tentatively TRBD1 (6 bases). The V and J ends lost 3 bases and 0 bases respectively, with 10 bases between them. The CDR3 is made up of 15 amino acids. The germline V gene encodes CDR1 SGHRS and CDR2 YFSETQ. CDR3 in amino acids: CASSSGQSSNQPQHF. The CDR3, as DNA: TGCGCCAGCAGCTCAGGACAGAGTAGCAATCAGCCCCAGCATTTT. The entire variable domain, with the rest obtained from reference TRBV5-1 and TRBJ1-5, is as follows: KAGVTQTPRYLIKTRGQQVTLSCSPISGHRSVSWYQQTPGQGLQFLFEYFSETQRNKGNFPGRFSGRQFSNSRSEMNVSTLELGDSALYLCASSSGQSSNQPQHFGDGTRLSIL.

This clone is medium-sized by share. The V and J genes are TRBV28 and TRBJ1-2; no firm D call. Deletions cut 2 bases from V and 2 bases from J, with 9 bases between. In germline, CDR1 is MDHEN, CDR2 SYDVKM. This CDR3 spans 14 amino acids. CDR3 in amino acids: CASSLAVFNYGYTF. The CDR3, as DNA: TGTGCCAGCAGTTTAGCGGTGTTCAACTATGGCTACACCTTC.

This rearrangement joins TRBV11-2 to TRBJ2-5; 8 bases line up with TRBD1. In germline, CDR1 is SGHAT, CDR2 FQNNGV. Trimming cost V 5 bases and J 1 base; bases outside gene matches: 9. The CDR3 loop spans 16 amino acids. The CDR3 protein is CASSLATGTGQETQYF. The CDR3 DNA reads as TGTGCCAGCAGCCTTGCCACAGGGACAGGCCAAGAGACCCAGTACTTC.

V is TRBV11-2 and J is TRBJ1-2, with 7 bases identical to TRBD1. This CDR3 contains 14 residues. Unmatched junction bases numbered 4, after V lost 2 bases and J lost 4 bases. The V gene's germline CDR1 is SGHAT and CDR2 FQNNGV. DNA of the CDR3: TGTGCCAGCAGCTTAAAATGGGACAGCTATGGCTACACCTTC. Protein sequence: CASSLKWDSYGYTF.

This clone appeared a single time. The chain combines TRBV27 with TRBJ2-3; D possibly corresponds to TRBD1 (7 bases). CDR1 MNHEY and CDR2 SMNVEV come from the germline V gene (reference sequence). V was cut by 5 bases and J by 2 bases, with 14 bases left in between. The length of the CDR3 is 15 residues. The CDR3 nucleotides are TGTGCCAGCAGTGTCCAGGGGGGAACCACAGATACGCAGTATTTT. Translated: CASSVQGGTTDTQYF.

The rearrangement joins TRBV25-1 to TRBJ2-5, with D possibly being TRBD2 (7 bases). The better agreement between TRBJ2-7 and the DNA end casts doubt on the J call. The CDR3 is made up of 15 amino acids. Germline V gene lookup returns CDR1 MGHDK and CDR2 SYGVNS. This CDR3 is CASSECLQGGCEQYF. The CDR3 coding sequence is TGTGCCAGCAGTGAATGTCTACAGGGAGGGTGCGAGCAGTACTTC.

V is TRBV6-6 and J is TRBJ1-6; the D is unclear. The CDR3 sequence is 16 residues long. In germline, CDR1 is MNHNY, CDR2 SVGAGI (reference sequence). The V end lost 4 bases, the J end lost 4 bases, and 14 bases lay between the germline ends. The CDR3, as DNA: TGTGCCAGCAGTTCCAGACAAGTCACATATAATTCACCCCTCCACTTT. This encodes CASSSRQVTYNSPLHF.

The chain links TRBV19 to TRBJ2-5; D perhaps matches TRBD2 (5 bases). The CDR3 totals 15 residues. V shed 3 bases and J shed 5 bases, with 16 bases lying between them. Germline lookup yields CDR1 LNHDA and CDR2 SQIVND (reference sequence). CDR3 coding DNA: TGTGCCAGTAGTATGAGGGCAGGTGGGGTGGAGACCCAGTACTTC. Protein sequence: CASSMRAGGVETQYF.

The V and J genes are TRBV4-1 and TRBJ2-4; D gene uncertain. The germline CDR1 and CDR2 sequences are MGHRA and YSYEKL. V was clipped by 0 bases and J by 0 bases, with 12 bases between them. This CDR3 comprises 17 residues. The CDR3 coding sequence is TGCGCCAGCAGCCAAGAGCTACTGGGATTAGCCAAAAACATTCAGTACTTC. Protein product: CASSQELLGLAKNIQYF.

This rearrangement joins TRBV19 to TRBJ2-6; D not resolved. Germline V gene data show CDR1 as LNHDA and CDR2 as SQIVND (reference sequence). Trimming shortened V by 3 bases and J by 4 bases, and 10 bases separated the two germline ends. The CDR3 runs 15 residues. The CDR3 is CASSMFGPGANVLTF. As DNA, the CDR3 is TGTGCCAGTAGTATGTTTGGGCCCGGGGCCAACGTCCTGACTTTC.

This chain uses TRBV6-1 with TRBJ1-5; D unclear. V was cut by 0 bases and J by 4 bases, with 4 bases left in between. CDR3 length equals 13 residues. Per the germline V gene, CDR1 is MNHNS and CDR2 is SASEGT. As DNA, the CDR3 is TGTGCCAGCAGTGAAGCATGGAATCAGCCCCAGCATTTT. Amino acid sequence: CASSEAWNQPQHF.

The rearrangement uses TRBV7-2 and TRBJ2-7; 10 bases match TRBD2. CDR1 and CDR2 from the germline V gene are SGHTA and FQGNSA. This CDR3 has 16 residues. V was pared by 1 base and J by 6 bases, with 9 bases of the junction left unmatched. CDR3 amino acids: CASSLVRPASGSEQYF. The DNA for the CDR3 is TGTGCCAGCAGCTTAGTTAGGCCCGCTAGCGGGAGCGAGCAGTACTTC.

The genes are TRBV6-5 and TRBJ2-5; D is possibly TRBD2 (6 bases). CDR1 is MNHEY, CDR2 SVGAGI, per germline. This CDR3 has 15 amino acids. V lost 2 bases and J lost 5, with 15 bases in between. DNA for the CDR3: TGTGCCAGCAGTTACGCCACAGGTGGGGGGGAGACCCAGTACTTC. Protein product: CASSYATGGGETQYF.

This chain links TRBV9 with TRBJ2-1; a weak D match, TRBD1 (5 bases). CDR3 size: 16 residues. Germline V gives CDR1 SGDLS, CDR2 YYNGEE. V lost 0 bases to trimming and J lost 0 bases, with 10 bases between them. As DNA, the CDR3 is TGTGCCAGCAGCGTAGGACAGTCGAGCTCCTACAATGAGCAGTTCTTC. Protein sequence: CASSVGQSSSYNEQFF.

The gene calls are TRBV5-1 and TRBJ2-7, with 8 bases matching TRBD1. The V gene end was trimmed by 4 bases and the J gene end by 0 bases; junction bases not matched to a gene: 6. Germline loops: CDR1 SGHRS, CDR2 YFSETQ. CDR3 length: 15 amino acids. CDR3 nucleotide sequence: TGCGCCAGCAGCCTCCAGGGGGCCAGCTCCTACGAGCAGTACTTC. This codes for CASSLQGASSYEQYF.

This clone was picked up one time. The chain uses TRBV10-1 and TRBJ2-4, with 8 bases lining up with TRBD2. CDR1 WNHNN and CDR2 SYGVQD come from the germline V gene (reference sequence). After removal of 2 bases from V and 3 bases from J, the junction contained 12 bases not matched to a gene. CDR3 length: 18 amino acids. Here the CDR3 DNA reads TGCGCCAGCAGTGAGGAGTTAGCGGGACTGGGTCGCAAAAACATTCAGTACTTC. This codes for CASSEELAGLGRKNIQYF.

Comments on this clone: One end of the junction is discordant with germline, which a read error may explain. V and J are TRBV6-5 and TRBJ1-2; unclear D gene. The CDR3 sequence is 13 residues long. Germline V lookup: CDR1 MNHEY, CDR2 SVGAGI. As DNA, the CDR3 is TGTGCCAGCACTTACTCCCCCGGGTATGGCTACACCTTC. This encodes CASTYSPGYGYTF.

V gene TRBV13 combines with J gene TRBJ2-4; tentatively, D is TRBD1 (6 bases). This CDR3 comprises 15 residues. V gave up 0 bases and J gave up 6 bases, with 12 bases separating them. Germline CDR1 reads PRHDT; CDR2 reads FYEKMQ (reference sequence). CDR3 coding DNA: TGTGCCAGCAGCTTAGGCCGATCAGGGGTAAACATTCAGTACTTC. It encodes CASSLGRSGVNIQYF.

In the case of this clone: A junction end diverges from the germline sequence, so it may reflect a read error. This sample includes further DNA sequences coding for the same CDR3. In nucleotides, the CDR3 is TGTGCCAGCAGTGAACAGGGGCGAAATAATTCACCCCTTCACTTT. It is translated as CASSEQGRNNSPLHF. The chain joins TRBV28 to TRBJ1-6, with 7 bases fitting TRBD1. The germline gives CDR1 MDHEN, CDR2 SYDVKM. The CDR3 has 15 residues.

This rearrangement joins TRBV28 to TRBJ1-4, with TRBD1 as a possible D gene (6 bases). Deletions cut 7 bases from V and 8 bases from J, with 11 bases between. Germline CDR1 is MDHEN and CDR2 is SYDVKM. This CDR3 is 12 amino acids long. This chain's CDR3 is CASTGGTEKLFF. In nucleotides, the CDR3 is TGTGCCAGCACAGGTGGGACAGAAAAACTGTTTTTT.